The T cell receptor (beta chain) under discussion was sequenced for a study of blood T cell repertoires in COVID-19. Study as a whole: The analysed material was cDNA or gDNA that came from T cells, B-cell-depleted T cells, or PBMCs.

The protocol was immunoSEQ multiplex PCR, while the TCRdb copy is restricted to in-frame clones and leaves out a portion. The sample contains hundreds of thousands of clones, about 88% of which appear only once. The V gene lost 8 bases and the J gene lost 7 bases, with 15 bases spanning the gap. The CDR3 is 12 amino acids. Germline loops: CDR1 SNHLY, CDR2 FYNNEI. Participants, about 18 to 100 years old, spanned around 25 US areas. Sequenced input: PBMCs or T cells enriched from blood (not recorded which). The receptor's source is a woman aged 45-65 years who had recovered from COVID-19. The chain joins TRBV2 to TRBJ2-7; D is undetermined. The CDR3 loop reads CASGLPRQEQYF. The CDR3 DNA follows: TGTGCCAGCGGTTTACCCCGCCAGGAGCAGTACTTC.